The rows below give T cell receptor beta chains drawn from one sample of a study of Graves' ophthalmopathy and Graves' hyperthyroidism. TCRdb ran MiXCR on the multiplex PCR reads and lists one entry per CDR3 protein. The data show fewer than 250,000 distinct CDR3 sequences, less than 30% seen once. The material sequenced was peripheral blood. These receptors all come from a man aged 50-60 years with Graves' ophthalmopathy. Both conserved end residues are part of each CDR3. Clone size appears in some rows only: once, few, many, or a class for an expanded clone.

v_gene: TRBV6-5; j_gene: TRBJ1-2; abundance: once; CDR3aa: CASSYDSQGYGYTF
v_gene: TRBV5-1; j_gene: TRBJ2-7; abundance: many; CDR3aa: CASGRSGEYEQYF
v_gene: TRBV24-1; j_gene: TRBJ2-2; abundance: many; CDR3aa: CATSDDTSNTGELFF
v_gene: TRBV28; j_gene: TRBJ2-2; abundance: many; CDR3aa: CASRGQIKAGELFF
v_gene: TRBV2; j_gene: TRBJ2-3; abundance: .; CDR3aa: CASSLTGTGDTQYF
v_gene: TRBV6-2/TRBV6-3; j_gene: TRBJ2-7; abundance: many; CDR3aa: CASTVGGAKLEQYF
v_gene: TRBV6-2/TRBV6-3; j_gene: TRBJ2-2; abundance: many; CDR3aa: CASSYPPTGNTGELFF
v_gene: TRBV29-1; j_gene: TRBJ2-7; abundance: many; CDR3aa: CSVLRGTYEQYF
v_gene: TRBV6-5; j_gene: TRBJ2-7; abundance: many; CDR3aa: CASSRQTYEQYF
v_gene: TRBV12-3/TRBV12-4; j_gene: TRBJ2-7; abundance: many; CDR3aa: CASTQGGGPYEQYF
v_gene: TRBV6-1; j_gene: TRBJ1-1; abundance: many; CDR3aa: CASSEGTPVSGEAFF
v_gene: TRBV29-1; j_gene: TRBJ2-5; abundance: many; CDR3aa: CSVEGTITSQETQYF
v_gene: TRBV28; j_gene: TRBJ1-1; abundance: many; CDR3aa: CASSTGILTLEAFF
v_gene: TRBV5-1; j_gene: TRBJ2-2; abundance: many; CDR3aa: CASSKGPVGDTGELFF